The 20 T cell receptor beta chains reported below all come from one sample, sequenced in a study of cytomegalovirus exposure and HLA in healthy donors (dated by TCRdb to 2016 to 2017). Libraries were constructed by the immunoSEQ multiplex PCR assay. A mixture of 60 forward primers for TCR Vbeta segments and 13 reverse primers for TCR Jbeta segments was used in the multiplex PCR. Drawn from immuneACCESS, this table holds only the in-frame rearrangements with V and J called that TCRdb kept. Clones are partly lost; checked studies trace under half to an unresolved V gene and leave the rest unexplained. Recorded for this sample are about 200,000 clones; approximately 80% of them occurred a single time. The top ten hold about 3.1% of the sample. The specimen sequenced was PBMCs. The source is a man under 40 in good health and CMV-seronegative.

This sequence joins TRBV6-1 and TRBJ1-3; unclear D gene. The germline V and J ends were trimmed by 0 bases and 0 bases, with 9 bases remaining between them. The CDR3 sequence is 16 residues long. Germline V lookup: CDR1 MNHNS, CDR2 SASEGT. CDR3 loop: CASSEAAPLSGNTIYF. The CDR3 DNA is TGTGCCAGCAGTGAAGCCGCACCACTCTCTGGAAACACCATATATTTT.

This chain's CDR3 is CATSRLPPGGGNTIYF. CDR3 sequence (DNA): TGTGCCACCAGCAGATTACCCCCAGGGGGCGGAAACACCATATATTTT. V usage is TRBV15 and J usage is TRBJ1-3; the match to TRBD1 covers 8 bases. Trimming at V came to 2 bases and at J to 4 bases, leaving 7 bases not matched to a gene. The CDR3 extends over 16 amino acids. Looked up from germline, CDR1 is LNHNV and CDR2 is YYDKDF (reference sequence).

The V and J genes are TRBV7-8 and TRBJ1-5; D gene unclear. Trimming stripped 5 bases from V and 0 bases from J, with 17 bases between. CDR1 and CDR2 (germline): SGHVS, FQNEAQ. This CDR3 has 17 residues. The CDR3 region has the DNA TGTGCCAGCAGCCGAGACCCTCCAGGTTCTAGCAATCAGCCCCAGCATTTT. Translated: CASSRDPPGSSNQPQHF.

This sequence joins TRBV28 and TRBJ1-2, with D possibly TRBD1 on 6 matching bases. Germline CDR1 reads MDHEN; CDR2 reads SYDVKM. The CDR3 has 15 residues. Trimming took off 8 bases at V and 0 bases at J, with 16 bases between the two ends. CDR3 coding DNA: TGTGCCAGCGGGGGCCCACTGGCACCTAACTATGGCTACACCTTC. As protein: CASGGPLAPNYGYTF.

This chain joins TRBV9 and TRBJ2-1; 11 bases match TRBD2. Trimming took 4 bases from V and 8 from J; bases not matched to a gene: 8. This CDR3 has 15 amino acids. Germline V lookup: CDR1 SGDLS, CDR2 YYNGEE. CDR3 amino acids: CASSFVAGGMDEQFF. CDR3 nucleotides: TGTGCCAGCAGCTTCGTAGCGGGGGGGATGGATGAGCAGTTCTTC.

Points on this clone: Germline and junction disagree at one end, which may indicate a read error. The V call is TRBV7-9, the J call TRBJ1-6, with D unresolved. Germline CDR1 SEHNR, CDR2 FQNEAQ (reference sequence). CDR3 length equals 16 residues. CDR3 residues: CSSSLGEIRFNSPLHF. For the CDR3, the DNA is TGTTCCAGCAGCTTAGGAGAGATTAGATTTAATTCACCCCTCCACTTT.

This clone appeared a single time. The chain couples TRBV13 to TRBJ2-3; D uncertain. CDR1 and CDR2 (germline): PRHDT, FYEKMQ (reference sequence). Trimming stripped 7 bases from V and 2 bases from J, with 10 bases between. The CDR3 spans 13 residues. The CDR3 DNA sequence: TGTGCCAGCACCCACGAGGACACAGATACGCAGTATTTT. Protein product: CASTHEDTDTQYF.

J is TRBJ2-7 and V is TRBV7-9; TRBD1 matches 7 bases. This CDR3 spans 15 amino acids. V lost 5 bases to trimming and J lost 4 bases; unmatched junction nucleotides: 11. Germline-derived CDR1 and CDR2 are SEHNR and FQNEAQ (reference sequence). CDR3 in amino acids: CASSGSPGGKYEQYF. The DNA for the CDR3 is TGTGCCAGCAGCGGAAGTCCAGGGGGAAAGTACGAGCAGTACTTC.

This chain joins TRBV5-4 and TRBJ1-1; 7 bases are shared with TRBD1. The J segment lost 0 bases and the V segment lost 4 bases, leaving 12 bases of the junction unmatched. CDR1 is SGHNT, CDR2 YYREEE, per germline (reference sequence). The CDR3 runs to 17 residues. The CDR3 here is CASSLGVAGGLNTEAFF. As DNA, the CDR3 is TGTGCCAGCAGCCTCGGGGTGGCAGGGGGTCTGAACACTGAAGCTTTCTTT.

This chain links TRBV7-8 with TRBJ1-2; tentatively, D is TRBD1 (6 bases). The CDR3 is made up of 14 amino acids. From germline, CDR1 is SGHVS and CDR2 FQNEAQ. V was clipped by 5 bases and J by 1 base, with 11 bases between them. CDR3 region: CASSTGQFNYGYTF. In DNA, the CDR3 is TGTGCCAGCAGCACCGGACAGTTTAACTATGGCTACACCTTC.

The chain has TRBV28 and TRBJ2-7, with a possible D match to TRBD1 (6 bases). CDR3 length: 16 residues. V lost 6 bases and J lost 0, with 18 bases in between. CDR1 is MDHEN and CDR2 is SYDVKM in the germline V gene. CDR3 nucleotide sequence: TGTGCCAGCAGGGACAGCCTTGGTGCGAGCTCCTACGAGCAGTACTTC. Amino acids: CASRDSLGASSYEQYF.

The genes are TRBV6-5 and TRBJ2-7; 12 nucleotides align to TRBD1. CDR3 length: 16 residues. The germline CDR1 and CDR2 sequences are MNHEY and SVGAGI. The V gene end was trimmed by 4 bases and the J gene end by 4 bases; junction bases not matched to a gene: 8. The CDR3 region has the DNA TGTGCCAGCAGTTTCGCCGGGACAGGGGGCGGTTACGAGCAGTACTTC. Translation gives CASSFAGTGGGYEQYF.

The CDR3 DNA follows: TGCGCCAGCAGCCAAGACGAGGCGGGAGAGCTCTCAGGGGCTTTCTTT. Its translation is CASSQDEAGELSGAFF. The chain employs TRBV4-3 and TRBJ1-1; TRBD1 might be the D (5 bases). Trimming pared 0 bases from V and 11 bases from J, leaving 22 bases between. This CDR3 region has 16 residues. CDR1 is LGHNA, CDR2 YSLEER, per germline.

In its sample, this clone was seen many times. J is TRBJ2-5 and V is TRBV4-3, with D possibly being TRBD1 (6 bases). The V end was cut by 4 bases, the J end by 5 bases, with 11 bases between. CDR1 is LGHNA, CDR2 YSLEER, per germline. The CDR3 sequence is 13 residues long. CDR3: CASSLSQGETQYF. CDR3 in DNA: TGCGCCAGCAGCCTGAGTCAGGGGGAGACCCAGTACTTC.

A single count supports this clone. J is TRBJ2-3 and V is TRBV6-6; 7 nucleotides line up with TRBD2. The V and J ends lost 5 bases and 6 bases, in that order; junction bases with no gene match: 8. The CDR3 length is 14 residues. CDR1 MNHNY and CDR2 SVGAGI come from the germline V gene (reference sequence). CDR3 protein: CASSTGTTYDTQYF. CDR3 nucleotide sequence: TGTGCCAGCAGTACCGGGACTACCTATGATACGCAGTATTTT.

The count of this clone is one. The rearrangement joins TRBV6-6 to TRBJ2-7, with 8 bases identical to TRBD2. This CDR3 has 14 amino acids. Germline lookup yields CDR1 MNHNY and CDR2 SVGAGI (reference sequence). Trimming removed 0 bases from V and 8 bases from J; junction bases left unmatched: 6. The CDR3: CASSYSNGGGQQYF. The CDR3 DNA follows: TGTGCCAGCAGTTACTCCAACGGGGGGGGACAGCAGTACTTC.

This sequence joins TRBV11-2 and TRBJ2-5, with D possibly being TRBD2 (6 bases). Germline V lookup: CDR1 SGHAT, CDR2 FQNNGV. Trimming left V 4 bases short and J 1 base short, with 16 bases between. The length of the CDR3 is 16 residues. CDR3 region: CASSWGGVGGQETQYF. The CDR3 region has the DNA TGTGCCAGCAGCTGGGGTGGGGTGGGGGGCCAAGAGACCCAGTACTTC.

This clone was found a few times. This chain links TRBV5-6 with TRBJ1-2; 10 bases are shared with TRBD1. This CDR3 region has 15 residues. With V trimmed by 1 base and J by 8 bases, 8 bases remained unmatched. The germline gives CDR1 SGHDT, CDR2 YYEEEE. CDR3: CASSLLGQGIYGYTF. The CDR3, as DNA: TGTGCCAGCAGCTTGTTGGGACAGGGGATATACGGCTACACCTTC.

DNA for the CDR3: TGTGCCAGCAGGGCTCAAAGCGGGGGTGACTCTGGAAACACCATATATTTT. It encodes CASRAQSGGDSGNTIYF. This rearrangement joins TRBV7-9 to TRBJ1-3, with D possibly TRBD1 on 5 matching bases. From germline, CDR1 is SEHNR and CDR2 FQNEAQ (reference sequence). Trimming took 6 bases from V and 0 from J, leaving 18 bases between them. The CDR3 loop spans 17 amino acids.

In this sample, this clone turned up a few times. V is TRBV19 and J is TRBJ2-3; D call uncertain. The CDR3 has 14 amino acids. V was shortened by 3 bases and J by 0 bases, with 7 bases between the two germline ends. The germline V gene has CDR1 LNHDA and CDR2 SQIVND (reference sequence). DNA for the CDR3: TGTGCCAGTAGTATTACACAGAGCACAGATACGCAGTATTTT. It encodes CASSITQSTDTQYF.